The 28 T cell receptor beta chains listed next were all sequenced from one sample in a study of long-term antiretroviral therapy in people with HIV. Researchers ran immunoSEQ v3.0 at survey level. Assay used: immunoSEQ multiplex PCR; TCRdb lists only in-frame clones, some missing. The sample includes around 13,000 clones, 75% to 85% of them seen just once. Material: unsorted PBMCs, obtained 3.2 years before starting antiretroviral therapy. The receptors derive from a man in his forties or fifties with HIV.

The CDR3 region is CASSFGLSYEQYF. CDR3 DNA: TGTGCCAGCAGCTTTGGCCTTTCCTACGAGCAGTACTTC. The chain recombines TRBV11-2 with TRBJ2-7; the D is unclear. This CDR3 is 13 amino acids long. Germline lookup yields CDR1 SGHAT and CDR2 FQNNGV. The germline V and J ends were trimmed by 3 bases and 1 base, with 7 bases remaining between them.

The V and J genes are TRBV7-3 and TRBJ1-1; TRBD1 is a possible D gene (6 bases). CDR1 and CDR2 (germline): SGHTA, FQGTGA. V lost 5 bases to trimming and J lost 2 bases, with 12 bases between them. The CDR3 covers 14 residues. CDR3 DNA sequence: TGTGCCAGCAGCCTTGTGGGGGGCAACACTGAAGCTTTCTTT. It encodes CASSLVGGNTEAFF.

The chain joins TRBV7-2 to TRBJ1-5; no reliable D call. V was pared by 7 bases and J by 3 bases, with 16 bases between. In germline, CDR1 is SGHTA, CDR2 FQGNSA. CDR3 length: 15 residues. The CDR3 spells CASTQWGSVNQPQHF. The CDR3 nucleotides read TGTGCCAGCACCCAGTGGGGTTCTGTCAATCAGCCCCAGCATTTT.

The genes are TRBV19 and TRBJ1-2, with D uncertain. There are 12 residues in the CDR3. In germline, CDR1 is LNHDA, CDR2 SQIVND (reference sequence). V lost 5 bases and J lost 8, with 12 bases in between. The CDR3 region has the DNA TGTGCCAGTAGTTACGGTTTAGAGGGCTACACCTTC. Translated, it gives CASSYGLEGYTF.

The gene calls are TRBV5-4 and TRBJ2-2; TRBD1 agrees at 7 bases. This CDR3 is built from 14 residues. V lost 7 bases and J lost 1; bases outside the gene matches: 4. Germline CDR1 SGHNT, CDR2 YYREEE (reference sequence). The CDR3 here is CASRGQMNTGELFF. The CDR3 DNA is TGTGCCAGCCGGGGACAGATGAACACCGGGGAGCTGTTTTTT.

The chain recombines TRBV6-5 with TRBJ2-2; D gene unclear. Germline assignment: CDR1 MNHEY and CDR2 SVGAGI. Trimming removed 4 bases at V and 4 bases at J, with 10 bases between. CDR3 length: 14 residues. The CDR3 reads CASSWSLGTGELFF. CDR3 DNA: TGTGCCAGCAGTTGGAGCTTAGGCACCGGGGAGCTGTTTTTT.

This clone was counted only a few times. The genes are TRBV5-1 and TRBJ1-2; D may be TRBD1 (6 bases). The CDR3 covers 15 residues. Germline CDR1 SGHRS, CDR2 YFSETQ. The V gene lost 6 bases and the J gene lost 6 bases, with 21 bases spanning the gap. The CDR3: CASTLGPGAGDGYTF. CDR3 in DNA: TGCGCCAGCACCCTAGGGCCAGGGGCCGGCGATGGCTACACCTTC.

The CDR3 sequence: CASSSGVGVETQYF. CDR3 DNA sequence: TGTGCCAGTAGTTCGGGGGTGGGGGTAGAGACCCAGTACTTC. The chain carries TRBV19 and TRBJ2-5; possible D gene TRBD2, 6 bases. This CDR3 region has 14 residues. The V end lost 5 bases, the J end lost 4 bases, and 14 bases lay between the germline ends. CDR1 is LNHDA and CDR2 is SQIVND in the germline V gene (reference sequence).

The chain recombines TRBV9 with TRBJ2-1; D unresolved. Looked up from germline, CDR1 is SGDLS and CDR2 is YYNGEE. The V and J ends lost 0 bases and 0 bases respectively, with 7 bases between them. The CDR3 loop spans 15 amino acids. The CDR3 bases are TGTGCCAGCAGCGTAGTTACATCCTCCTACAATGAGCAGTTCTTC. It encodes CASSVVTSSYNEQFF.

The rearrangement joins TRBV10-1 to TRBJ2-2, with D uncertain. V was trimmed by 4 bases and J by 4 bases, leaving 7 bases between them. Germline loops: CDR1 WNHNN, CDR2 SYGVQD (reference sequence). The CDR3 is made up of 13 amino acids. The CDR3 sequence: CASSGSVTGELFF. The CDR3 DNA sequence: TGCGCCAGCAGTGGGTCTGTCACCGGGGAGCTGTTTTTT.

V gene TRBV7-9 combines with J gene TRBJ1-6, with D perhaps matching TRBD1 (5 bases). Germline V gene lookup returns CDR1 SEHNR and CDR2 FQNEAQ (reference sequence). V lost 5 bases, J lost 10 bases, and 21 bases lay in between. The CDR3 extends over 16 amino acids. CDR3 in DNA: TGTGCCAGCAGCCCACCGGATTATGGGCAGGGATCACCCCTCCACTTT. Its protein is CASSPPDYGQGSPLHF.

The chain uses TRBV19 and TRBJ2-7; 10 positions match TRBD2. Per germline, CDR1 LNHDA and CDR2 SQIVND (reference sequence). J was trimmed by 1 base and V by 5 bases; bases with no gene match: 2. The CDR3 is 14 amino acids. In nucleotides, the CDR3 is TGTGCCAGTAGTGTGACTAGCGGGTCCTACGAGCAGTACTTC. Protein sequence: CASSVTSGSYEQYF. Complete variable domain (other parts from reference TRBV19 and TRBJ2-7): DGGITQSPKYLFRKEGQNVTLSCEQNLNHDAMYWYRQDPGQGLRLIYYSQIVNDFQKGDIAEGYSVSREKKESFPLTVTSAQKNPTAFYLCASSVTSGSYEQYFGPGTRLTVT.

This clone was counted once. The gene calls are TRBV7-9 and TRBJ2-3; possibly TRBD1 or TRBD2 for D (5 bases each). V lost 4 bases to trimming and J lost 3 bases, with 20 bases between them. CDR3 length: 17 residues. Germline lookup yields CDR1 SEHNR and CDR2 FQNEAQ (reference sequence). The DNA of the CDR3 is TGTGCCAGCAGCTCCCCTTCTGGGGACCCCGGTACAGATACGCAGTATTTT. Its translation: CASSSPSGDPGTDTQYF. Based on the CDR3 plus reference TRBV7-9 and TRBJ2-3, the full variable domain is DTGVSQNPRHKITKRGQNVTFRCDPISEHNRLYWYRQTLGQGPEFLTYFQNEAQLEKSRLLSDRFSAERPKGSFSTLEIQRTEQGDSAMYLCASSSPSGDPGTDTQYFGPGTRLTVL.

A few counts support this clone. The rearrangement uses TRBV5-4 and TRBJ1-2; D may be TRBD1 (6 bases). Germline values: CDR1 SGHNT, CDR2 YYREEE (reference sequence). This CDR3 has 13 amino acids. The V end was cut by 0 bases, the J end by 6 bases, with 9 bases between. DNA of the CDR3: TGTGCCAGCAGCTTGGCAGGGGTTGATGGCTACACCTTC. Translating it yields CASSLAGVDGYTF.

The gene calls are TRBV19 and TRBJ1-1; D perhaps matches TRBD1 (5 bases). The CDR3 sequence is 16 residues long. From germline, CDR1 is LNHDA and CDR2 SQIVND (reference sequence). V was shortened by 5 bases and J by 0 bases, with 16 bases between the two germline ends. The DNA of the CDR3 is TGTGCCAGTAGTTCCAATTGGGGACTTATGAACACTGAAGCTTTCTTT. Its protein product is CASSSNWGLMNTEAFF.

V usage is TRBV6-5 and J usage is TRBJ1-5; D perhaps matches TRBD1 (6 bases). Germline CDR1 is MNHEY and CDR2 is SVGAGI. The CDR3 extends over 15 amino acids. Trimming cost V 5 bases and J 0 bases, with 11 bases left between them. The CDR3 sequence: CASSAQGYSNQPQHF. The DNA of the CDR3 is TGTGCCAGCAGTGCACAGGGTTATAGCAATCAGCCCCAGCATTTT.

The gene calls are TRBV19 and TRBJ2-2; the D gene is possibly TRBD1 (7 bases). Germline assignment: CDR1 LNHDA and CDR2 SQIVND (reference sequence). The CDR3 runs 18 residues. The V end was cut by 6 bases, the J end by 0 bases, with 20 bases between. CDR3 nucleotide sequence: TGTGCCAGTAGGGGGGGACAGAGAACCTTGGCGAACACCGGGGAGCTGTTTTTT. Amino acids: CASRGGQRTLANTGELFF.

The V call is TRBV18, the J call TRBJ2-7; D remains unclear. Trimming pared 3 bases from V and 1 base from J, leaving 7 bases between. CDR1 KGHSH and CDR2 LQKENI come from the germline V gene. The CDR3 has 13 residues. The CDR3 reads CASSPDVSYEQYF. CDR3 sequence (DNA): TGTGCCAGCTCACCCGACGTATCCTACGAGCAGTACTTC.

The chain joins TRBV23-1 to TRBJ2-1; no clear D gene. TRBV23-1 is an open reading frame whose function is uncertain. The CDR3 runs to 13 residues. The CDR3 DNA follows: TGCGCAAAGTATCCCACCCCCTACAATGAGCAGTTCTTC. Its translation is CAKYPTPYNEQFF.

The chain couples TRBV6-1 to TRBJ1-4; D uncertain. The CDR3 runs to 14 residues. Trimming removed 6 bases at V and 8 bases at J, with 16 bases between. Germline V gene data show CDR1 as MNHNS and CDR2 as SASEGT. CDR3 nucleotides: TGTGCCAGCAGGATGAGCTTTTCAGGAGAAAAACTGTTTTTT. Encoded protein: CASRMSFSGEKLFF.

CDR3 nucleotides: TGTGCCAGCTGGAACACCGGGGAGCTGTTTTTT. It translates to CASWNTGELFF. The chain couples TRBV18 to TRBJ2-2; D not resolved. Trimming cost V 7 bases and J 1 base, with 1 base left between them. This CDR3 is built from 11 residues. Germline loops: CDR1 KGHSH, CDR2 LQKENI.

The chain carries TRBV29-1 and TRBJ2-1, with D perhaps matching TRBD1 (5 bases). CDR1 is SQVTM and CDR2 is ANQGSEA in the germline V gene. Trimming removed 7 bases from V and 4 bases from J, with 14 bases in between. CDR3 size: 13 residues. The CDR3 region is CSGVEDTYNEQFF. In nucleotides, the CDR3 is TGCAGCGGGGTAGAGGACACATACAATGAGCAGTTCTTC.

The J gene is TRBJ1-1, the V gene TRBV6-6; a weak D match, TRBD1 (6 bases). The V end lost 4 bases, the J end lost 6 bases, and 15 bases lay between the germline ends. Looked up from germline, CDR1 is MNHNY and CDR2 is SVGAGI (reference sequence). The CDR3 has 14 amino acids. The CDR3 here is CASSSIGGLSEAFF. CDR3 nucleotide sequence: TGTGCCAGCAGTTCGATAGGGGGGCTTTCTGAAGCTTTCTTT.

This clone was observed once. The gene calls are TRBV6-5 and TRBJ2-7; 8 bases line up with TRBD1. V dropped 5 bases and J dropped 7; count of bases not matched to a gene: 10. CDR3 length equals 14 residues. From germline, CDR1 is MNHEY and CDR2 SVGAGI. CDR3 amino acids: CASSPPFTGGEQYF. The CDR3 DNA is TGTGCCAGCAGTCCTCCCTTCACAGGGGGTGAGCAGTACTTC.

This sequence joins TRBV7-9 and TRBJ2-7; the D is unclear. V shed 3 bases and J shed 6 bases, with 15 bases lying between them. CDR3 length: 14 amino acids. The germline gives CDR1 SEHNR, CDR2 FQNEAQ (reference sequence). The CDR3 region is CASSFDLPSGEQYF. CDR3 sequence (DNA): TGTGCCAGCAGCTTTGATCTTCCCTCTGGCGAGCAGTACTTC.

The chain recombines TRBV9 with TRBJ1-2, with D possibly TRBD1 on 6 matching bases. This CDR3 region has 15 residues. Germline lookup yields CDR1 SGDLS and CDR2 YYNGEE. Trimming stripped 4 bases from V and 4 bases from J, with 17 bases between. CDR3 amino acids: CASSPYTGQGYGYTF. DNA of the CDR3: TGTGCCAGCAGCCCCTACACAGGGCAGGGCTATGGCTACACCTTC.

V and J are TRBV10-3 and TRBJ1-2; D is perhaps TRBD1 (6 bases). Trimming stripped 4 bases from V and 8 bases from J, with 20 bases between. In germline, CDR1 is ENHRY, CDR2 SYGVKD. CDR3 length equals 15 residues. The CDR3 nucleotides read TGTGCCATCAGTGGTTCCGACGGGGGGCAAGTGGGCTACACCTTC. Protein sequence: CAISGSDGGQVGYTF.

CDR3 loop: CASSPTLGAYNEQFF. The CDR3 DNA sequence: TGTGCCAGCAGCCCGACGCTCGGGGCATACAATGAGCAGTTCTTC. The chain employs TRBV5-8 and TRBJ2-1; the D call may be TRBD1 or TRBD2 (5 bases each). Germline V gene sequence: CDR1 SGHTS, CDR2 YDEGEE. V gave up 4 bases and J gave up 4 bases, with 15 bases separating them. CDR3 length equals 15 residues.